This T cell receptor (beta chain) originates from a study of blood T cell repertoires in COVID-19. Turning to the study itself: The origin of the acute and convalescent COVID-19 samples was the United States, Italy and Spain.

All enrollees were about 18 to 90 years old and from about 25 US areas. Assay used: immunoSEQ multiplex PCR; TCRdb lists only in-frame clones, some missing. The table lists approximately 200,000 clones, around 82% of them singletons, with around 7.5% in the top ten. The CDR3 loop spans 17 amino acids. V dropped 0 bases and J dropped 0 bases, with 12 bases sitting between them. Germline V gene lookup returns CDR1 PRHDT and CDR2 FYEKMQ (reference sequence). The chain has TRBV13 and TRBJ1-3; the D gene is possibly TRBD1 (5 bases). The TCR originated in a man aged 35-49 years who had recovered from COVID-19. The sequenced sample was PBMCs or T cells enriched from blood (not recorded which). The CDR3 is CASSLGRRAVSGNTIYF. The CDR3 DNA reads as TGTGCCAGCAGCTTAGGGCGCAGGGCCGTCTCTGGAAACACCATATATTTT.